What follows describes a single T cell receptor (beta chain). The CDR3 is 12 amino acids. Germline loops: CDR1 MNHEY, CDR2 SVGAGI. V was cut by 9 bases and J by 2 bases, with 11 bases left in between. Time point of the sample: blood 4 weeks post-SBRT, at nephrectomy. The treatment is: 15 Gy SBRT to primary tumor, nephrectomy 4 weeks later. The entry originates in a study of radiation and T cells in renal cell carcinoma. Sequencing used immunoSEQ multiplex PCR; TCRdb keeps in-frame clones, though not all of them. The sample includes over 60,000 clones, over 80% of them seen just once. V gene TRBV6-5 combines with J gene TRBJ2-7, with a tentative D call TRBD2 (5 bases). Here the sequenced sample was blood, taken from a patient whose treatment included radiotherapy and nephrectomy. The receptor was isolated from a woman aged 55-69 years with renal cell carcinoma. Here the CDR3 reads CASSSATYEQYF. For the CDR3, the DNA is TGTGCCAGTAGTAGCGCAACCTACGAGCAGTACTTC.